This TCR beta chain was sequenced in a study of monozygotic twins with inflammatory bowel disease. In germline, CDR1 is SGHDT, CDR2 YYEEEE. The CDR3 has 13 amino acids. TCRdb re-called the 5' RACE reads and shows each CDR3 protein once, DNA omitted. The repertoire table contains approximately 330,000 distinct CDR3 sequences. This TCR came from a human donor with ulcerative colitis or Crohn's disease, or a healthy co-twin of an affected twin (not recorded which). Specimen: blood. V gene TRBV5-6 combines with J gene TRBJ1-5. The CDR3 loop is CASSFQVGQPQHF.